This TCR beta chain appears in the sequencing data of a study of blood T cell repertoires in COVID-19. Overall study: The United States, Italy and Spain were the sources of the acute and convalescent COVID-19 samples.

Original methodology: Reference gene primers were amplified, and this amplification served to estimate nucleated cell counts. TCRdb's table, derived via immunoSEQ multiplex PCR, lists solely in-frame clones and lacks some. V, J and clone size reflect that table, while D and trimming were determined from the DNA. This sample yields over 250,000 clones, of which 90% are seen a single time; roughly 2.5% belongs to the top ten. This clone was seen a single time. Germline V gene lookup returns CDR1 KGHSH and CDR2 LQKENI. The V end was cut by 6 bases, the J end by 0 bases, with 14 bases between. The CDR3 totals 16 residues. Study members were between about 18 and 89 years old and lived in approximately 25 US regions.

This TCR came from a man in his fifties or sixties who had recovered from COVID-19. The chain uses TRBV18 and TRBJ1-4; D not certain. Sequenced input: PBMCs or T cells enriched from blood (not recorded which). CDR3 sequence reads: CASSVNARTTNEKLFF. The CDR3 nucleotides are TGTGCCAGCTCCGTAAATGCGCGAACAACTAATGAAAAACTGTTTTTT.